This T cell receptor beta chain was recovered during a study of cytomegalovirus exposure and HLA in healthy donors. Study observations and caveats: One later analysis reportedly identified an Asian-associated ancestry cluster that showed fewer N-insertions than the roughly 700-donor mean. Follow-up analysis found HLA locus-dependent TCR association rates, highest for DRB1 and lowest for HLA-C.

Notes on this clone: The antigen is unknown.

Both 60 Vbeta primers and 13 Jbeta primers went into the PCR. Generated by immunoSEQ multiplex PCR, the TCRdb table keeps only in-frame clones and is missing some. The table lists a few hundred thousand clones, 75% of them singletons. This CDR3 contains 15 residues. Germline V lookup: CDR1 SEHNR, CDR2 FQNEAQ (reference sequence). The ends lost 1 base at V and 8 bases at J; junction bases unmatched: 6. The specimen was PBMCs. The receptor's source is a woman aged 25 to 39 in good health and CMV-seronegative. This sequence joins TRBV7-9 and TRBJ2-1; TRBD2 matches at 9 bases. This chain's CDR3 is CASSLVSSGTHEQFF. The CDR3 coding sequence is TGTGCCAGCAGCTTAGTGTCTAGCGGGACCCATGAGCAGTTCTTC.